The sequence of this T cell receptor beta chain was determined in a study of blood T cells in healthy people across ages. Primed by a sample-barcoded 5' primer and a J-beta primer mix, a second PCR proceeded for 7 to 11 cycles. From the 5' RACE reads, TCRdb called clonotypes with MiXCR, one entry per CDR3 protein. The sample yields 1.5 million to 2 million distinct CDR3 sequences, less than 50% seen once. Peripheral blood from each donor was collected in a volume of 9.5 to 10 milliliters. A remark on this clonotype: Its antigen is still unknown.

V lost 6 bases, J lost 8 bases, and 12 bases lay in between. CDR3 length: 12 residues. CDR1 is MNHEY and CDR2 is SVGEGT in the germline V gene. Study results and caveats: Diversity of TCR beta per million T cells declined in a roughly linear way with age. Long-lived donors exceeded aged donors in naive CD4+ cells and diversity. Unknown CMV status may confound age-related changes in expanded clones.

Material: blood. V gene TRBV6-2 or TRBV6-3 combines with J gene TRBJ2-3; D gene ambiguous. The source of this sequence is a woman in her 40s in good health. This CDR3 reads CASSNSIATQYF. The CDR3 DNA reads TGTGCCAGCAGCAACTCAATAGCTACGCAGTATTTT.